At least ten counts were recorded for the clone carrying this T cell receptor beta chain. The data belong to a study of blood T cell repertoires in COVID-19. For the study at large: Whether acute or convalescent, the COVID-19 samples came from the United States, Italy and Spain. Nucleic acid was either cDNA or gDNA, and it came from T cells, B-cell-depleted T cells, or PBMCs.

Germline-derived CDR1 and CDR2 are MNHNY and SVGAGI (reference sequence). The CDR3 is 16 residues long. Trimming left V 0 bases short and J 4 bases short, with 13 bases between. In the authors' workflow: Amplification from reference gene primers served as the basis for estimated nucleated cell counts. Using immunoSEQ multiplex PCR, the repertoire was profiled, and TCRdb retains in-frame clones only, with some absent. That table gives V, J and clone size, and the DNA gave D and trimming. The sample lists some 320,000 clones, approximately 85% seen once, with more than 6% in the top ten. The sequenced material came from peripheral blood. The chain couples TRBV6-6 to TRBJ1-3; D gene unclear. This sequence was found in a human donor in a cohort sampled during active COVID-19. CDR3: CASSYSAPLSGNTIYF. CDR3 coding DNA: TGTGCCAGCAGTTACTCAGCCCCCTTGTCAGGAAACACCATATATTTT.